The clone carrying this T cell receptor (beta chain) appeared a single time. The sample belongs to a study of OX40 agonist ivuxolimab in advanced cancers. On the study more broadly: Patients were treated with intravenous ivuxolimab, dosed at 0.01 to 10 mg/kg and infused every 2 weeks.

Trimming pared 10 bases from V and 4 bases from J, leaving 16 bases between. The germline gives CDR1 MDHEN, CDR2 SYDVKM. This CDR3 is built from 13 residues. Libraries were prepared by immunoSEQ multiplex PCR; TCRdb keeps only in-frame clonotypes and omits some of them. Of 95,000 to 150,000 clones in the sample, 80% to 90% are singletons; the top ten hold about 0.55%. The sequence was collected from an adult with an advanced solid tumor such as melanoma, head and neck, liver or kidney cancer. The specimen comprised CD4+ or CD8+ T cells sorted from blood, sampled in a trial of the OX40 agonist ivuxolimab. The chain recombines TRBV28 with TRBJ1-2; possibly TRBD1 for D (5 bases). CDR3: CATTGGGSYGYTF. In DNA form, the CDR3 reads TGTGCCACCACCGGGGGGGGAAGCTATGGCTACACCTTC.